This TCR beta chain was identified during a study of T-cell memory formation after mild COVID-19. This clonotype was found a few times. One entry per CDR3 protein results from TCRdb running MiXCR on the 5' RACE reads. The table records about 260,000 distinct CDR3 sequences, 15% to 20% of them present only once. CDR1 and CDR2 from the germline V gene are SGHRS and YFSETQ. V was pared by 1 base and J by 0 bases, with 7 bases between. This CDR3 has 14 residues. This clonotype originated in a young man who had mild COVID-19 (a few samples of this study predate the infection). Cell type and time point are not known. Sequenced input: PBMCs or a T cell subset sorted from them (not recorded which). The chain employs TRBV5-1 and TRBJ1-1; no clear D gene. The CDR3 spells CASSLSPVNTEAFF. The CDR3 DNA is TGCGCCAGCAGCTTGTCCCCAGTGAACACTGAAGCTTTCTTT.